These 11 T cell receptor beta chains originate from one sample sequenced in a study of blood T cell repertoires in COVID-19. Measured with immunoSEQ multiplex PCR; TCRdb has only the in-frame clones, and not every one. Here the sample spans about 110,000 clones, roughly four fifths being singletons. The sample comprised peripheral blood. These TCRs come from a woman aged 70-85 years with acute or convalescent COVID-19.

This chain connects TRBV28 to TRBJ2-2; 15 nucleotides align to TRBD2. CDR3 length: 21 residues. Germline V gene sequence: CDR1 MDHEN, CDR2 SYDVKM. Trimming took 1 base from V and 4 from J; bases not matched to a gene: 13. The CDR3 DNA sequence: TGTGCCAGCAGTTTATCCTACCTCGGACTAGCGGGAGGGCCGGTCACCGGGGAGCTGTTTTTT. It translates to CASSLSYLGLAGGPVTGELFF.

The CDR3 DNA sequence: TGTGCCAGTAATGAGAAGGACACCCCGAACACCGGGGAGCTGTTTTTT. This codes for CASNEKDTPNTGELFF. The chain combines TRBV19 with TRBJ2-2; D may be TRBD1 (5 bases). Germline CDR1 LNHDA, CDR2 SQIVND (reference sequence). The V and J ends lost 7 bases and 0 bases respectively, with 15 bases between them. The CDR3 spans 16 residues.

The V and J genes are TRBV5-1 and TRBJ1-4, with 8 bases lining up with TRBD1. CDR3 length equals 16 residues. V shed 0 bases and J 8 bases; nucleotides not matched to a gene: 9. The germline gives CDR1 SGHRS, CDR2 YFSETQ. The DNA for the CDR3 is TGCGCCAGCAGCTTGGCCCCTACAGGGGGTAAGGAAAAACTGTTTTTT. Amino acid sequence: CASSLAPTGGKEKLFF.

Note on this clone: The sample holds other DNA sequences that translate to the same CDR3. The chain recombines TRBV27 with TRBJ2-7, with 11 bases lining up with TRBD2. In germline, CDR1 is MNHEY, CDR2 SMNVEV (reference sequence). Losses at the gene ends were 5 bases for V and 4 bases for J; bases not matched to a gene: 7. CDR3 length: 15 amino acids. CDR3 in amino acids: CASSPTGTSGYEQYF. CDR3 bases: TGTGCCAGCAGTCCGACCGGGACTAGCGGATACGAGCAGTACTTC.

The rearrangement links TRBV5-8 to TRBJ1-1; tentative D call: TRBD1 (5 bases). The CDR3 consists of 13 residues. V lost 5 bases to trimming and J lost 8 bases, with 16 bases between them. Germline lookup yields CDR1 SGHTS and CDR2 YDEGEE. The CDR3 sequence: CASRKTGTREAFF. The CDR3 bases are TGTGCCAGCAGAAAAACGGGGACTAGAGAAGCTTTCTTT.

This chain connects TRBV5-6 to TRBJ1-2, with no clear D. The CDR3 sequence is 14 residues long. The germline CDR1 and CDR2 sequences are SGHDT and YYEEEE. Trimming cost V 2 bases and J 7 bases, with 15 bases left between them. In DNA, the CDR3 is TGTGCCAGCAGCTTTCCCCAGGCTACCCGTGGCTACACCTTC. It codes for CASSFPQATRGYTF.

The chain employs TRBV30 and TRBJ1-1; 9 nucleotides match TRBD1. With V trimmed by 3 bases and J by 2 bases, 7 bases remained unmatched. CDR3 size: 15 residues. The germline CDR1 and CDR2 sequences are GTSNPN and SVGIG (reference sequence). The CDR3 DNA reads TGTGCCTGGAGACCTTGGACAGGGGTAAACACTGAAGCTTTCTTT. This encodes CAWRPWTGVNTEAFF. Using reference TRBV30 and TRBJ1-1 for the parts outside the CDR3, the full variable domain is SQTIHQWPATLVQPVGSPLSLECTVEGTSNPNLYWYRQAAGRGLQLLFYSVGIGQISSEVPQNLSASRPQDRQFILSSKKLLLSDSGFYLCAWRPWTGVNTEAFFGQGTRLTVV.

The sample holds one count of this clone. J is TRBJ1-5 and V is TRBV6-2 or TRBV6-3; weak D call: TRBD1 (6 bases). Looked up from germline, CDR1 is MNHEY and CDR2 is SVGEGT. V lost 5 bases to trimming and J lost 2 bases, with 13 bases between them. This CDR3 has 15 residues. CDR3 loop: CASSPQGKGNQPQHF. CDR3 nucleotide sequence: TGTGCCAGCAGTCCCCAGGGGAAGGGCAATCAGCCCCAGCATTTT.

The rearrangement links TRBV6-5 to TRBJ2-4, with TRBD2 identical over 9 bases. This CDR3 has 15 amino acids. The trim removed 4 bases at V and 7 bases at J, leaving 8 bases unmatched. The germline gives CDR1 MNHEY, CDR2 SVGAGI. CDR3 sequence: CASSSGGTSWNIQYF. CDR3 nucleotide sequence: TGTGCCAGCAGTTCTGGCGGGACTAGCTGGAACATTCAGTACTTC.

J is TRBJ2-2 and V is TRBV5-1; D not resolved. Trimming removed 4 bases at V and 3 bases at J, with 7 bases between. The CDR3 is 13 amino acids. The germline CDR1 and CDR2 sequences are SGHRS and YFSETQ. CDR3 nucleotide sequence: TGCGCCAGCAGCACCCGGGACACCGGGGAGCTGTTTTTT. Translated: CASSTRDTGELFF.

The V gene is TRBV28, the J gene TRBJ2-1, with 11 bases lining up with TRBD2. Germline CDR1 and CDR2: MDHEN and SYDVKM. This CDR3 contains 16 residues. Trimming at V came to 3 bases and at J to 3 bases, leaving 4 bases not matched to a gene. CDR3 loop: CASSFNGLAGYNEQFF. The CDR3, as DNA: TGTGCCAGCAGTTTTAATGGACTAGCGGGCTACAATGAGCAGTTCTTC.